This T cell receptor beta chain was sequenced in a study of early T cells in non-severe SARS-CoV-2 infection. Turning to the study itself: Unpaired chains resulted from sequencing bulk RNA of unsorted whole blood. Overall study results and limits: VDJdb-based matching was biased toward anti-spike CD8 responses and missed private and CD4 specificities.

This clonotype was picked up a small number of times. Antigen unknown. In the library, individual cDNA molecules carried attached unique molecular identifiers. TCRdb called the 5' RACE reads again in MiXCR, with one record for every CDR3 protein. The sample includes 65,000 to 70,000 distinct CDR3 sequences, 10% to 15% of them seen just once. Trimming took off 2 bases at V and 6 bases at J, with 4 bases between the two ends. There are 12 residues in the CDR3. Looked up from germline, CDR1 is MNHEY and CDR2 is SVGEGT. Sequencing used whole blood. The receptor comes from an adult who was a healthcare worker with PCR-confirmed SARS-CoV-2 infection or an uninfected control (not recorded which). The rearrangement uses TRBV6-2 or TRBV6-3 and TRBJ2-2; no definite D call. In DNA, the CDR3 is TGTGCCAGCAGTTACGGGTCCGGGGAGCTGTTTTTT. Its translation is CASSYGSGELFF.